The clone carrying this T cell receptor (beta chain) was seen more than once but under ten times. As yet, its antigen is unknown. The data derive from a study of cytomegalovirus exposure and HLA in healthy donors. Both 60 Vbeta primers and 13 Jbeta primers went into the PCR. Measured with immunoSEQ multiplex PCR; TCRdb has only the in-frame clones, and not every one. Of roughly 130,000 clones listed, 75% to 85% were seen once; the top ten hold over 2.5%. The CDR3 length is 14 residues. The germline gives CDR1 MNHEY, CDR2 SVGAGI. Trimming removed 7 bases from V and 1 base from J, with 13 bases in between. It was healthy bone marrow donors who served as donors. Whole-study findings and limits: Available immune exposure information covered CMV serostatus only. It was shown in a later analysis that HLA-associated TCR beta chains were more clonally expanded than other, equally common chains.

Sequencing was done on a sample of PBMCs. The origin of this receptor is a male donor in good health and CMV-seronegative. This chain links TRBV6-5 with TRBJ1-1; TRBD1 is a possible D gene (6 bases). The CDR3 spells CASTLRTANTEAFF. For the CDR3, the DNA is TGTGCCAGCACCCTTCGGACAGCGAACACTGAAGCTTTCTTT.